The 3 T cell receptor beta chains listed next were all sequenced from one sample in a study of monozygotic twins with inflammatory bowel disease. TCRdb re-called the 5' RACE reads; one entry per CDR3 protein, DNA not given. The sample table includes nearly 450,000 distinct CDR3 sequences. The material sequenced was blood. The receptors come from a human donor with ulcerative colitis or Crohn's disease, or a healthy co-twin of an affected twin (not recorded which).

The rearrangement joins TRBV5-1 to TRBJ1-2; the D gene TCRdb calls, TRBD1, cannot be checked with no DNA. CDR1 and CDR2 from the germline V gene are SGHRS and YFSETQ. The CDR3 contains 16 residues. The CDR3 region is CASSSLTGSVGYGYTF. The whole variable domain, filled in from reference TRBV5-1 and TRBJ1-2, reads KAGVTQTPRYLIKTRGQQVTLSCSPISGHRSVSWYQQTPGQGLQFLFEYFSETQRNKGNFPGRFSGRQFSNSRSEMNVSTLELGDSALYLCASSSLTGSVGYGYTFGSGTRLTVV.

This chain uses TRBV29-1 with TRBJ2-1; TCRdb's D call, TRBD1, is unchecked because there is no DNA. This CDR3 has 12 residues. The V gene's germline CDR1 is SQVTM and CDR2 ANQGSEA. CDR3 sequence: CSVEESGFEQFF.

The chain is built from TRBV5-1 and TRBJ2-2; TCRdb selects TRBD2, and the lack of DNA leaves this call unchecked. Germline lookup yields CDR1 SGHRS and CDR2 YFSETQ. The CDR3 covers 15 residues. Here the CDR3 reads CASSEGPGYTGELFF. The entire variable domain, with the rest obtained from reference TRBV5-1 and TRBJ2-2, is as follows: KAGVTQTPRYLIKTRGQQVTLSCSPISGHRSVSWYQQTPGQGLQFLFEYFSETQRNKGNFPGRFSGRQFSNSRSEMNVSTLELGDSALYLCASSEGPGYTGELFFGEGSRLTVL.